Below, 19 T cell receptor beta chains from the same sample are listed, as sequenced in a study of technical replicates of blood from a few donors. Some clones are missing from TCRdb's copy, which holds only in-frame ones; the method was immunoSEQ multiplex PCR. The sample includes about 81,000 clones, 75% to 90% of them seen just once. The sequenced sample was PBMCs. These TCRs come from a human donor in good health. Some clones in this sample may be carry-over from other donors' samples.

The CDR3 loop reads CASSLEGASGNTIYF. The DNA of the CDR3 is TGTGCCAGCAGCTTGGAGGGGGCCTCTGGAAACACCATATATTTT. The chain employs TRBV5-6 and TRBJ1-3; 7 nucleotides line up with TRBD1. This CDR3 contains 15 residues. The germline V gene has CDR1 SGHDT and CDR2 YYEEEE. J was trimmed by 0 bases and V by 0 bases; bases with no gene match: 0.

The J gene is TRBJ2-5, the V gene TRBV7-8; 7 bases are shared with TRBD1. Per the germline V gene, CDR1 is SGHVS and CDR2 is FQNEAQ. Trimming at V came to 1 base and at J to 1 base, leaving 0 bases not matched to a gene. There are 14 residues in the CDR3. DNA of the CDR3: TGTGCCAGCAGCTTAGGGACAGGCCAAGAGACCCAGTACTTC. Its protein is CASSLGTGQETQYF.

V and J are TRBV15 and TRBJ2-3; the D is unclear. Looked up from germline, CDR1 is LNHNV and CDR2 is YYDKDF (reference sequence). V was shortened by 0 bases and J by 4 bases, with 5 bases between the two germline ends. The CDR3 spans 13 residues. The CDR3 reads CATSRDRADTQYF. In nucleotides, the CDR3 is TGTGCCACCAGCAGAGATCGGGCAGATACGCAGTATTTT. Looking up the rest from reference TRBV15 and TRBJ2-3 gives the full variable domain: DAMVIQNPRYQVTQFGKPVTLSCSQTLNHNVMYWYQQKSSQAPKLLFHYYDKDFNNEADTPDNFQSRRPNTSFCFLDIRSPGLGDTAMYLCATSRDRADTQYFGPGTRLTVL.

The chain joins TRBV7-9 to TRBJ1-1; 7 nucleotides line up with TRBD1. CDR1 and CDR2 from the germline V gene are SEHNR and FQNEAQ (reference sequence). CDR3 length: 12 amino acids. The trim removed 5 bases at V and 12 bases at J, leaving 9 bases unmatched. The CDR3 spells CASSPDRVRTFF. The CDR3 DNA reads TGTGCCAGCAGCCCCGACAGGGTTCGAACTTTCTTT.

This clone was detected only once. The genes are TRBV6-5 and TRBJ2-3; 10 bases are shared with TRBD2. This CDR3 has 15 amino acids. Germline loops: CDR1 MNHEY, CDR2 SVGAGI. Trimming took 6 bases from V and 2 from J; bases not matched to a gene: 5. CDR3 DNA sequence: TGTGCCAGCAGGCTAGCGGGGGAAATCACAGATACGCAGTATTTT. Amino acids: CASRLAGEITDTQYF.

J is TRBJ1-5 and V is TRBV4-3; the match to TRBD1 covers 7 bases. In germline, CDR1 is LGHNA, CDR2 YSLEER. CDR3 size: 15 residues. Trimming removed 0 bases from V and 7 bases from J; junction bases left unmatched: 6. Here the CDR3 DNA reads TGCGCCAGCAGCCAAGAGAGGGGGCGCCTCCAGCCCCAGCATTTT. Its translation: CASSQERGRLQPQHF.

The chain links TRBV21-1 to TRBJ2-5; the table's D call TRBD2 went unverified against the DNA. TRBV21-1 is flagged as a pseudogene. The CDR3 runs to 16 residues. The DNA of the CDR3 is TGTGCCAGCAGCCACTGCCGGCTAGCGGGACAAGAGACCCAGTACTTC. Its translation: CASSHCRLAGQETQYF.

V usage is TRBV13 and J usage is TRBJ1-1, with a tentative D call TRBD1 (5 bases). The V gene's germline CDR1 is PRHDT and CDR2 FYEKMQ (reference sequence). V was pared by 5 bases and J by 0 bases, with 16 bases between. CDR3 size: 16 residues. The CDR3 spells CASSPRRRGLNTEAFF. The DNA for the CDR3 is TGTGCCAGCAGCCCCCGCAGGCGGGGGTTGAACACTGAAGCTTTCTTT.

The chain employs TRBV4-1 and TRBJ2-3; tentatively, D is TRBD2 (5 bases). V lost 4 bases and J lost 5, with 19 bases in between. Germline lookup yields CDR1 MGHRA and CDR2 YSYEKL. This CDR3 region has 16 residues. The DNA of the CDR3 is TGCGCCAGCAGCCCTCCCTTTGCCGAGGGCAGAGATACGCAGTATTTT. As protein: CASSPPFAEGRDTQYF.

This chain connects TRBV6-1 to TRBJ1-1; maybe TRBD1 (6 bases). The V end was cut by 2 bases, the J end by 3 bases, with 10 bases between. The CDR3 sequence is 14 residues long. Germline CDR1 MNHNS, CDR2 SASEGT. The CDR3 DNA is TGTGCCAGCAGTGAAACAGGGATGTACACTGAAGCTTTCTTT. Its translation: CASSETGMYTEAFF.

The genes are TRBV7-6 and TRBJ2-1; 12 nucleotides match TRBD1. Trimming removed 0 bases from V and 8 bases from J; junction bases left unmatched: 5. The CDR3 contains 16 residues. The V gene's germline CDR1 is SGHVS and CDR2 FNYEAQ. CDR3 region: CASSLAGTGGSDEQFF. The DNA of the CDR3 is TGTGCCAGCAGCTTAGCGGGGACAGGGGGCTCGGATGAGCAGTTCTTC.

The chain links TRBV9 to TRBJ2-7; 10 nucleotides align to TRBD1. The V gene's germline CDR1 is SGDLS and CDR2 YYNGEE. This CDR3 spans 15 amino acids. The ends lost 0 bases at V and 3 bases at J; junction bases unmatched: 3. CDR3 nucleotide sequence: TGTGCCAGCAGCGTAGTAGGGGACAGGGGCTACGAGCAGTACTTC. Translation gives CASSVVGDRGYEQYF.

The J gene is TRBJ2-3, the V gene TRBV29-1; TRBD1 matches at 8 bases. The junction had 5 bases not matched to a gene; V was cut back by 7 bases and J by 5 bases. Per the germline V gene, CDR1 is SQVTM and CDR2 is ANQGSEA. The CDR3 is made up of 12 amino acids. This chain's CDR3 is CSAARGQDTQYF. CDR3 DNA sequence: TGCAGCGCTGCCAGGGGGCAAGATACGCAGTATTTT.

This clone was counted only a few times. This rearrangement joins TRBV5-1 to TRBJ1-1; D may be TRBD1 (5 bases). Germline lookup yields CDR1 SGHRS and CDR2 YFSETQ. V was trimmed by 1 base and J by 1 base, leaving 5 bases between them. The CDR3 has 13 amino acids. The CDR3 sequence: CASSLTGNTEAFF. CDR3 DNA sequence: TGCGCCAGCAGCTTGACAGGGAACACTGAAGCTTTCTTT.

As to this clone: Relative to the germline gene, one junction end is altered; a read error may explain this. J is TRBJ1-4 and V is TRBV7-9; D uncertain. Germline-derived CDR1 and CDR2 are SEHNR and FQNEAQ (reference sequence). The CDR3 is 11 residues long. CDR3 protein: CASSTTEELFF. CDR3 sequence (DNA): TGTGCCAGCAGCACCACTGAAGAACTGTTTTTT.

J is TRBJ2-5 and V is TRBV4-1, with 8 positions matching TRBD2. The CDR3 runs 15 residues. V shed 4 bases and J 2 bases; nucleotides not matched to a gene: 6. Germline V gene data show CDR1 as MGHRA and CDR2 as YSYEKL. The DNA of the CDR3 is TGCGCCAGCAGCCCGAGCGGGGGAATGCAAGAGACCCAGTACTTC. This encodes CASSPSGGMQETQYF.

The J gene is TRBJ1-1, the V gene TRBV6-5; D is unresolved. Deletions cut 11 bases from V and 0 bases from J, with 10 bases between. This CDR3 is built from 12 residues. Germline V gene data show CDR1 as MNHEY and CDR2 as SVGAGI. CDR3 sequence reads: CAAQSMNTEAFF. Here the CDR3 DNA reads TGTGCCGCCCAGTCCATGAACACTGAAGCTTTCTTT.

This chain joins TRBV7-2 and TRBJ1-3; 7 bases agree with TRBD1. V was clipped by 4 bases and J by 0 bases; unmatched bases: 6. Germline CDR1 is SGHTA and CDR2 is FQGNSA. The CDR3 consists of 16 residues. In DNA form, the CDR3 reads TGTGCCAGCAGCTCAGGAGGGACAGCCTCTGGAAACACCATATATTTT. It is translated as CASSSGGTASGNTIYF.

The chain recombines TRBV15 with TRBJ1-1; D is undetermined. CDR3 length: 12 amino acids. Per the germline V gene, CDR1 is LNHNV and CDR2 is YYDKDF (reference sequence). V lost 2 bases and J lost 1, with 2 bases in between. In DNA, the CDR3 is TGTGCCACCAGCAGACAGAACACTGAAGCTTTCTTT. Encoded protein: CATSRQNTEAFF.